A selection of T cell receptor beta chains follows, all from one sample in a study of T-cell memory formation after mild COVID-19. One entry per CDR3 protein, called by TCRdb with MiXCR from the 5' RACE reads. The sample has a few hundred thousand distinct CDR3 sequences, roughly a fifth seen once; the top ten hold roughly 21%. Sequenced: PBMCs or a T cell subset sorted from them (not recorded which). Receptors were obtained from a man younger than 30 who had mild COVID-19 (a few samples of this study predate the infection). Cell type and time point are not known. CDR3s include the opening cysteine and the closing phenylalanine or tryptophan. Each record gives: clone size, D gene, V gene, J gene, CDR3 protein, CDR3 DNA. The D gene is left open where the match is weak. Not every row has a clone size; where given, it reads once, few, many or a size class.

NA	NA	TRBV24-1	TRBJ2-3	CATSDRSAGSTDTQYF	TGTGCCACCAGTGATCGATCGGCAGGGAGCACAGATACGCAGTATTTT
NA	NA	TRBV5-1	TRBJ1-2	CASSLESTNYGYTF	TGCGCCAGCAGCTTGGAATCGACTAACTATGGCTACACCTTC
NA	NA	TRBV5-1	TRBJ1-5	CASSRGGGEPQHF	TGCGCCAGCAGCCGTGGGGGGGGAGAGCCCCAGCATTTT
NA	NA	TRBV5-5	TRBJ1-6	CASSKDRSSYNSPLHF	TGTGCCAGCAGCAAAGACAGGAGCTCCTATAATTCACCCCTCCACTTT
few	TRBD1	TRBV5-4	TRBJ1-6	CASSHTGGADNSPLHF	TGTGCCAGCAGCCATACAGGGGGCGCAGATAATTCACCCCTCCACTTT
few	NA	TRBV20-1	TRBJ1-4	CSATRPQGVNEKLFF	TGCAGTGCTACCCGCCCCCAGGGTGTAAATGAAAAACTGTTTTTT
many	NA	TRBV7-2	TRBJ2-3	CASSFRGADTQYF	TGTGCCAGCAGCTTCAGGGGCGCAGATACGCAGTATTTT
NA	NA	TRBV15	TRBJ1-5	CATSRAHQPQHF	TGTGCCACCAGCAGAGCTCATCAGCCCCAGCATTTT
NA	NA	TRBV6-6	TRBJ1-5	CASSMPGTEKPQHF	TGTGCCAGCAGTATGCCGGGTACCGAGAAGCCCCAGCATTTT
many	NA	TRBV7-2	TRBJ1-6	CASTVSYDNSPLHF	TGTGCCAGCACCGTTAGCTACGATAATTCACCCCTCCACTTT
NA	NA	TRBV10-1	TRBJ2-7	CASSEPHISPPAGPTYEQYF	TGCGCCAGCAGTGAGCCCCATATTTCCCCCCCAGCGGGCCCTACCTACGAGCAGTACTTC
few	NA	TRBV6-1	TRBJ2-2	CASSEVIAANTGELFF	TGTGCCAGCAGTGAAGTGATAGCGGCGAACACCGGGGAGCTGTTTTTT
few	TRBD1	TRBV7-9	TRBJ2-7	CASRSGTAAYEQYF	TGTGCCAGCAGGTCCGGGACAGCCGCCTACGAGCAGTACTTC
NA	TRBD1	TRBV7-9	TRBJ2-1	CASSLIGTGFYNEQFF	TGTGCCAGCAGCTTAATCGGGACAGGATTTTACAATGAGCAGTTCTTC
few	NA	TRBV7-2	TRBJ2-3	CASTTYQGTQYF	TGTGCCAGCACGACTTACCAGGGCACGCAGTATTTT
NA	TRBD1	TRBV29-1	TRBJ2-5	CSVEEGIGTGGYF	TGCAGCGTTGAAGAAGGAATTGGGACAGGGGGGTACTTC
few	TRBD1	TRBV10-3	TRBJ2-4	CAISGQGAGNIQYF	TGTGCCATCAGTGGGCAGGGGGCCGGAAACATTCAGTACTTC
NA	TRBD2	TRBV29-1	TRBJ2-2	CSVRRRLAGNNTGELFF	TGCAGCGTCCGACGTCGACTAGCGGGGAATAACACCGGGGAGCTGTTTTTT
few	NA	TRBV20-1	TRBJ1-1	CSAPRRGPDSEAFF	TGCAGTGCTCCACGGCGTGGGCCTGATTCTGAAGCTTTCTTT
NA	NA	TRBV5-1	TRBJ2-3	CASSRDPAGTDTQYF	TGCGCCAGCAGCCGAGACCCGGCGGGCACAGATACGCAGTATTTT